The sequence of this T cell receptor beta chain was determined in a study of blood T cells in healthy people across ages. Notes on the study in general: Versus aged donors, long-lived donors had higher diversity and more naive CD4+ cells.

To note about this clonotype: The antigen is not known.

A J-beta primer mix and a sample-barcoded 5' primer were used in a second PCR of about 6 to 12 cycles. TCRdb independently ran MiXCR on the 5' RACE reads; one entry per CDR3 protein. Of some 1.4 million distinct CDR3 sequences in the sample, roughly 40% are singletons; the top ten hold roughly 7.9%. V lost 3 bases and J lost 8; bases outside the gene matches: 5. The CDR3 runs to 14 residues. Germline V lookup: CDR1 SGHTA, CDR2 FQGNSA. There were healthy Caucasian individuals from Russia, aged about 6 to 95, serving as donors. This chain connects TRBV7-2 to TRBJ1-2; the match to TRBD1 covers 11 bases. This receptor was obtained from a woman between 18 and 29 years old in good health. The sample comprised blood. CDR3 sequence (DNA): TGTGCCAGCAGCTTTTGGGGACAGGGGGGCGGCTACACCTTC. Residues: CASSFWGQGGGYTF. The full variable domain, with the rest looked up from reference TRBV7-2 and TRBJ1-2, is GAGVSQSPSNKVTEKGKDVELRCDPISGHTALYWYRQSLGQGLEFLIYFQGNSAPDKSGLPSDRFSAERTGGSVSTLTIQRTQQEDSAVYLCASSFWGQGGGYTFGSGTRLTVV.